These 17 T cell receptor beta chains were sequenced from one sample in a study of OX40 agonist ivuxolimab in advanced cancers. Libraries were prepared by immunoSEQ multiplex PCR; TCRdb keeps only in-frame clonotypes and omits some of them. The sample comprises roughly 65,000 clones, 85% to 90% of which are singletons, and 10% rests with the top ten. Source: CD4+ or CD8+ T cells sorted from blood, taken in a trial of the OX40 agonist ivuxolimab. Receptors were obtained from an adult with an advanced solid tumor such as melanoma, head and neck, liver or kidney cancer.

The chain links TRBV7-3 to TRBJ2-1; perhaps TRBD2 as D (6 bases). Trimming took 5 bases from V and 6 from J, leaving 17 bases between them. Looked up from germline, CDR1 is SGHTA and CDR2 is FQGTGA. The CDR3 runs to 15 residues. The DNA for the CDR3 is TGTGCCAGCAGCCCCCAGCGGGCTATAATCAATGAGCAGTTCTTC. Translation gives CASSPQRAIINEQFF.

V gene TRBV5-4 combines with J gene TRBJ2-1; 7 positions match TRBD2. Germline V gene sequence: CDR1 SGHNT, CDR2 YYREEE (reference sequence). The CDR3 is 15 residues long. The junction had 7 bases not matched to a gene; V was cut back by 2 bases and J by 5 bases. CDR3 sequence reads: CASSFRLAGDNEQFF. Written as DNA, the CDR3 is TGTGCCAGCAGCTTTAGACTAGCCGGGGACAATGAGCAGTTCTTC.

The rearrangement joins TRBV2 to TRBJ2-7, with 8 positions matching TRBD1. V shed 5 bases, J shed 6 bases, and the junction held 6 bases outside the gene matches. In germline, CDR1 is SNHLY, CDR2 FYNNEI. The CDR3 extends over 13 amino acids. CDR3 sequence (DNA): TGTGCCAGCAGTTGGACAGGGCGGGGCGAGCAGTACTTC. Its translation is CASSWTGRGEQYF.

The V gene is TRBV5-1, the J gene TRBJ2-5, with 9 bases that match TRBD1. The CDR3 covers 15 residues. The V gene end was trimmed by 4 bases and the J gene end by 5 bases; junction bases not matched to a gene: 9. CDR1 and CDR2 from the germline V gene are SGHRS and YFSETQ. CDR3 nucleotide sequence: TGCGCCAGCAGCATAGGGGACAGGGTAGGGGAGACCCAGTACTTC. This codes for CASSIGDRVGETQYF.

The rearrangement links TRBV14 to TRBJ2-1; 9 bases agree with TRBD1. Germline CDR1 reads SGHDN; CDR2 reads FVKESK. The junction had 2 bases not matched to a gene; V was cut back by 0 bases and J by 8 bases. This CDR3 region has 14 residues. The CDR3 is CASSQDTGGDEQFF. The CDR3 bases are TGTGCCAGCAGCCAAGATACAGGGGGCGATGAGCAGTTCTTC.

This sequence joins TRBV30 and TRBJ2-1, with a possible D match to TRBD2 (6 bases). The CDR3 loop spans 13 amino acids. Trimming took off 3 bases at V and 4 bases at J, with 10 bases between the two ends. Germline V gives CDR1 GTSNPN, CDR2 SVGIG (reference sequence). The CDR3 bases are TGTGCCTGGAGCGGGAGACAGTACAATGAGCAGTTCTTC. It yields the protein CAWSGRQYNEQFF.

This clone occurred a few times. The chain joins TRBV5-6 to TRBJ2-2; the D gene is possibly TRBD2 (6 bases). The CDR3 runs 15 residues. Germline V CDR1 and CDR2: SGHDT, YYEEEE. The V and J ends lost 4 bases and 6 bases respectively, with 16 bases between them. The CDR3 DNA is TGTGCCAGCAGCCTGGCGGGACTTACACCCGGGGAGCTGTTTTTT. This encodes CASSLAGLTPGELFF.

In DNA, the CDR3 is TGTGCCAGCACCGAGGTGCGGCCGGATGAAAAACTGTTTTTT. Protein sequence: CASTEVRPDEKLFF. The chain employs TRBV6-1 and TRBJ1-4; D unresolved. This CDR3 contains 14 residues. CDR1 and CDR2 (germline): MNHNS, SASEGT. Trimming took 7 bases from V and 6 from J, leaving 15 bases between them.

This clone was observed once. This chain joins TRBV18 and TRBJ1-2; possibly TRBD1 for D (6 bases). The V end lost 3 bases, the J end lost 5 bases, and 13 bases lay between the germline ends. This CDR3 has 14 residues. The germline V gene has CDR1 KGHSH and CDR2 LQKENI. CDR3 loop: CASSPLDSTYGYTF. The CDR3 DNA reads as TGTGCCAGCTCACCCCTGGACAGCACGTATGGCTACACCTTC.

V is TRBV4-2 and J is TRBJ2-5; either TRBD1 or TRBD2 may supply D (5 bases each). The CDR3 sequence is 14 residues long. Looked up from germline, CDR1 is LGHNA and CDR2 is YNFKEQ. V lost 0 bases to trimming and J lost 5 bases, with 10 bases between them. DNA of the CDR3: TGTGCCAGCAGCCAAGAAGGGGACGGGGAGACCCAGTACTTC. This codes for CASSQEGDGETQYF.

The chain has TRBV25-1 and TRBJ2-1; 13 positions agree with TRBD2. This CDR3 contains 18 residues. Germline V gives CDR1 MGHDK, CDR2 SYGVNS. The V segment lost 2 bases and the J segment 4 bases; nucleotides outside the gene matches: 8. The CDR3 region has the DNA TGTGCCAGCAGTGAAAAGACGGGACTAGCGGGAAGTTACAATGAGCAGTTCTTC. It specifies CASSEKTGLAGSYNEQFF.

The chain links TRBV19 to TRBJ1-5, with 7 bases lining up with TRBD1. Losses at the gene ends were 5 bases for V and 4 bases for J; bases not matched to a gene: 5. This CDR3 is built from 14 residues. Germline loops: CDR1 LNHDA, CDR2 SQIVND (reference sequence). CDR3 in DNA: TGTGCCAGTAGTCCCCAACAGGGGAATCAGCCCCAGCATTTT. It is translated as CASSPQQGNQPQHF.

The chain recombines TRBV7-8 with TRBJ2-7; tentatively, D is TRBD1 (6 bases). The V end was cut by 5 bases, the J end by 5 bases, with 16 bases between. Germline values: CDR1 SGHVS, CDR2 FQNEAQ. The CDR3 has 14 amino acids. In DNA form, the CDR3 reads TGTGCCAGCAGCCCTAGGGGGAACTTACACGAGCAGTACTTC. Amino acid sequence: CASSPRGNLHEQYF. Full variable domain (rest looked up from reference TRBV7-8 and TRBJ2-7): GAGVSQSPRYKVAKRGQDVALRCDPISGHVSLFWYQQALGQGPEFLTYFQNEAQLDKSGLPSDRFFAERPEGSVSTLKIQRTQQEDSAVYLCASSPRGNLHEQYFGPGTRLTVT.

The chain employs TRBV11-3 and TRBJ2-3; D possibly corresponds to TRBD1 (6 bases). The V gene lost 5 bases and the J gene lost 4 bases, with 13 bases spanning the gap. CDR1 and CDR2 (germline): SGHNT, YENEEA. The CDR3 has 14 amino acids. CDR3 residues: CASSHGQISDTQYF. CDR3 DNA: TGTGCCAGCAGCCATGGACAGATTTCAGATACGCAGTATTTT.

V gene TRBV27 combines with J gene TRBJ2-3, with 8 bases aligning to TRBD1. Germline loops: CDR1 MNHEY, CDR2 SMNVEV (reference sequence). V was pared by 4 bases and J by 0 bases, with 3 bases of the junction left unmatched. The CDR3 spans 15 residues. This chain's CDR3 is CASSSRDRSTDTQYF. Written as DNA, the CDR3 is TGTGCCAGCAGTTCTAGGGACAGGAGCACAGATACGCAGTATTTT.

The rearrangement joins TRBV20-1 to TRBJ2-5; D may be TRBD2 (6 bases). Deletions cut 4 bases from V and 6 bases from J, with 9 bases between. CDR1 DFQATT and CDR2 SNEGSKA come from the germline V gene (reference sequence). The CDR3 consists of 11 residues. The CDR3 loop reads CSAMEGKTQYF. CDR3 nucleotide sequence: TGCAGTGCTATGGAGGGCAAGACCCAGTACTTC.

The chain links TRBV18 to TRBJ2-6; D unclear. Trimming took off 1 base at V and 2 bases at J, with 9 bases between the two ends. The V gene's germline CDR1 is KGHSH and CDR2 LQKENI. This CDR3 is built from 16 residues. The DNA of the CDR3 is TGTGCCAGCTCACCACAGGTTGGTCCTGGGGCCAACGTCCTGACTTTC. Protein: CASSPQVGPGANVLTF.